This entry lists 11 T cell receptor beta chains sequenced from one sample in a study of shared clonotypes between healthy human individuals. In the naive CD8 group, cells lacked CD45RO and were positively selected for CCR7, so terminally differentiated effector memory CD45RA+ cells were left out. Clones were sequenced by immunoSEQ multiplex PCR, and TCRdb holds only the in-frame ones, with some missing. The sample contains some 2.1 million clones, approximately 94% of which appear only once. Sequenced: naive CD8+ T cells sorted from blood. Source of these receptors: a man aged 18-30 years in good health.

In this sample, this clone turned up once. Written as DNA, the CDR3 is TGCGCCAGCAGCCACCGGGACTCCGATTACGAGCAGTACTTC. This encodes CASSHRDSDYEQYF. The gene calls are TRBV4-1 and TRBJ2-7; perhaps TRBD2 as D (6 bases). This CDR3 has 14 residues. Trimming shortened V by 3 bases and J by 4 bases, and 13 bases separated the two germline ends. Germline CDR1 is MGHRA and CDR2 is YSYEKL.

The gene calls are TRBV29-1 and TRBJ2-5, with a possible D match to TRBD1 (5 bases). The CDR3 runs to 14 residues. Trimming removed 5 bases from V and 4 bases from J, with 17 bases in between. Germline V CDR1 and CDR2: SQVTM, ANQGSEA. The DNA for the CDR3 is TGCAGCGTTATCCCCAGGGCGCGAGGAGAGACCCAGTACTTC. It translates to CSVIPRARGETQYF. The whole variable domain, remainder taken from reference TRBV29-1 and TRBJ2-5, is SAVISQKPSRDICQRGTSLTIQCQVDSQVTMMFWYRQQPGQSLTLIATANQGSEATYESGFVIDKFPISRPNLTFSTLTVSNMSPEDSSIYLCSVIPRARGETQYFGPGTRLLVL.

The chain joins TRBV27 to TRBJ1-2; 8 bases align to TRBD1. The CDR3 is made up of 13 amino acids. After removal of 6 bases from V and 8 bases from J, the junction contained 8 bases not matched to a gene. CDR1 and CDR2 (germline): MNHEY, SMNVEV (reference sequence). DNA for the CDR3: TGTGCCAGCAGGGAGACAGGGGTCGAAGGCTACACCTTC. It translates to CASRETGVEGYTF.

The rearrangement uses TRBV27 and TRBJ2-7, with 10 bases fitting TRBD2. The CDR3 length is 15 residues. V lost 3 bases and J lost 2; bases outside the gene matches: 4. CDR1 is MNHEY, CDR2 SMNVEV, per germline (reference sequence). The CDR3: CASSFSSGSTYEQYF. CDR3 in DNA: TGTGCCAGCAGTTTCTCTAGCGGGAGTACCTACGAGCAGTACTTC.

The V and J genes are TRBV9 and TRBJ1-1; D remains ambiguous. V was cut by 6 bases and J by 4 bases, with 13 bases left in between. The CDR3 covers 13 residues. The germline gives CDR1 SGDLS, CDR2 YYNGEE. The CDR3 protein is CASTTVRSTEAFF. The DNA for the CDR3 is TGTGCCAGCACTACAGTAAGAAGCACTGAAGCTTTCTTT. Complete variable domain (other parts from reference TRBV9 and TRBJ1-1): DSGVTQTPKHLITATGQRVTLRCSPRSGDLSVYWYQQSLDQGLQFLIQYYNGEERAKGNILERFSAQQFPDLHSELNLSSLELGDSALYFCASTTVRSTEAFFGQGTRLTVV.

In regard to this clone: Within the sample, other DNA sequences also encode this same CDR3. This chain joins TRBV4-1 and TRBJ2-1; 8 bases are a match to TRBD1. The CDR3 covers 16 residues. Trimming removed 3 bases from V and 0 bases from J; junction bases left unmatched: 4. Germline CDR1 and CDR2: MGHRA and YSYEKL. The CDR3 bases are TGCGCCAGCAGCCACGGGACAGGTAGCTCCTACAATGAGCAGTTCTTC. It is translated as CASSHGTGSSYNEQFF.

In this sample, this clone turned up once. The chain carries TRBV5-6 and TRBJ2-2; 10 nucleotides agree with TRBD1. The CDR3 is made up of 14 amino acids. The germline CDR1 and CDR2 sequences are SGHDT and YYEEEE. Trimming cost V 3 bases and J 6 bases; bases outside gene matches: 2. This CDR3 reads CASSWDRGSGELFF. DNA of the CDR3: TGTGCCAGCAGCTGGGACAGGGGATCCGGGGAGCTGTTTTTT.

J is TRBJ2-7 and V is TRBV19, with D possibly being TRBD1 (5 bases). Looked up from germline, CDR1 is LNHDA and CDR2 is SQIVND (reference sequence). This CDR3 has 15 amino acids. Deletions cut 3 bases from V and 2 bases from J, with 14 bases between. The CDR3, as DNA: TGTGCCAGTAGTATTATGCAGGGCCTCGCCTACGAGCAGTACTTC. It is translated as CASSIMQGLAYEQYF.

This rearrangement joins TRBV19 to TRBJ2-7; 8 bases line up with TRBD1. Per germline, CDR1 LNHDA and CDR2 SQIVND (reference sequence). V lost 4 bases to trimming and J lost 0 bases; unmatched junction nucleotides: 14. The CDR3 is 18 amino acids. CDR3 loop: CASSTKSPGGLLSYEQYF. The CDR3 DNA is TGTGCCAGTAGTACCAAGTCCCCAGGGGGCCTACTCTCCTACGAGCAGTACTTC.

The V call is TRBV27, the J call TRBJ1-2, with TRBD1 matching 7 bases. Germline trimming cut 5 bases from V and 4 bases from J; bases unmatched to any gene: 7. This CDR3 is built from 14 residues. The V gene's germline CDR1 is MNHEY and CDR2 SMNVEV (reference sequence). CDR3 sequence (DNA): TGTGCCAGCAGTCTGACAGGGAGCGCCTATGGCTACACCTTC. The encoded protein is CASSLTGSAYGYTF.

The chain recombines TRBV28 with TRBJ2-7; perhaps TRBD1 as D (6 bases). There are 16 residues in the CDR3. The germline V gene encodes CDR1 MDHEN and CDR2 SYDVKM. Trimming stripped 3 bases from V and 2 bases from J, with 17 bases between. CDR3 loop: CASSFHLDSLTYEQYF. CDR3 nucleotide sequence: TGTGCCAGCAGTTTCCATTTGGACAGTCTGACCTACGAGCAGTACTTC.